The 25 T cell receptor beta chains below were found in one sample sequenced in a study of patients and donors after allogeneic stem cell transplantation. TCRdb reprocessed the RT-PCR reads via MiXCR and lists one record per CDR3 protein. The sample includes 150,000 to 250,000 distinct CDR3 sequences, more than 35% of them seen just once. The sequenced material came from blood, either unsorted or a sorted T cell fraction (not recorded which). These receptors came from a human donor who was either an allogeneic HSCT recipient or a stem cell or donor lymphocyte infusion donor (not recorded which). It is not recorded whose cells these are; they may come from a transplant donor.

The chain employs TRBV15 and TRBJ1-4; D is unclear. Germline V gives CDR1 LNHNV, CDR2 YYDKDF (reference sequence). This CDR3 spans 15 amino acids. The V gene lost 1 base and the J gene lost 0 bases, with 6 bases spanning the gap. The DNA of the CDR3 is TGTGCCACCAGCAGAGTTAGGACAACTAATGAAAAACTGTTTTTT. Protein: CATSRVRTTNEKLFF.

The V and J genes are TRBV13 and TRBJ2-3; 12 bases are shared with TRBD2. Trimming at V came to 6 bases and at J to 0 bases, leaving 16 bases not matched to a gene. In germline, CDR1 is PRHDT, CDR2 FYEKMQ (reference sequence). CDR3 length: 20 residues. CDR3 nucleotides: TGTGCCAGCAGTTCTTCACTAGCGGGAGGTAGTATTTCTAGCACAGATACGCAGTATTTT. Translated: CASSSSLAGGSISSTDTQYF.

This clonotype has a handful of counts. The rearrangement uses TRBV19 and TRBJ1-1; 9 bases map to TRBD1. Germline assignment: CDR1 LNHDA and CDR2 SQIVND (reference sequence). The trim removed 3 bases at V and 3 bases at J, leaving 5 bases unmatched. The CDR3 length is 15 residues. The CDR3 loop is CASSIGGQGYTEAFF. The CDR3 DNA sequence: TGTGCCAGTAGTATTGGGGGACAGGGTTACACTGAAGCTTTCTTT.

The V and J genes are TRBV6-6 and TRBJ1-4; TRBD1 aligns across 7 bases. CDR3 size: 15 residues. J was trimmed by 4 bases and V by 0 bases; bases with no gene match: 2. Germline V CDR1 and CDR2: MNHNY, SVGAGI (reference sequence). The CDR3, as DNA: TGTGCCAGCAGTTACTCGACAGGGAATAATGAAAAACTGTTTTTT. Its translation: CASSYSTGNNEKLFF.

This clonotype was picked up a small number of times. This rearrangement joins TRBV9 to TRBJ2-2; D unclear. Between the trimmed V and J ends, which lost 0 bases and 4 bases, there was a span of 10 bases. CDR1 SGDLS and CDR2 YYNGEE come from the germline V gene. The CDR3 spans 15 residues. In DNA form, the CDR3 reads TGTGCCAGCAGCGTAGCCCAGCACCCCACCGGGGAGCTGTTTTTT. Encoded protein: CASSVAQHPTGELFF.

This chain uses TRBV28 with TRBJ1-2, with 9 bases lining up with TRBD1. Germline V lookup: CDR1 MDHEN, CDR2 SYDVKM. The CDR3 has 16 residues. Germline trimming cut 6 bases from V and 0 bases from J; bases unmatched to any gene: 8. CDR3 sequence (DNA): TGTGCCAGCAGCCCCGGGGACAGGGCAGCTAACTATGGCTACACCTTC. This gives the protein CASSPGDRAANYGYTF.

The rearrangement joins TRBV15 to TRBJ2-1, with 9 bases that match TRBD2. This CDR3 is built from 16 residues. V dropped 8 bases and J dropped 7; count of bases not matched to a gene: 15. Germline V gene sequence: CDR1 LNHNV, CDR2 YYDKDF (reference sequence). CDR3 DNA sequence: TGTGCCACCTCCCCAGTTGGGCTAGCGGGGCTAAATGAGCAGTTCTTC. It translates to CATSPVGLAGLNEQFF.

The genes are TRBV28 and TRBJ2-7; the match to TRBD2 covers 7 bases. This CDR3 is 14 amino acids long. J gave up 1 base and V 6 bases, and 6 bases lay outside the gene matches. Germline assignment: CDR1 MDHEN and CDR2 SYDVKM. CDR3 bases: TGTGCCAGCAGCCCCGGGGGGAAATCCTACGAGCAGTACTTC. Protein product: CASSPGGKSYEQYF.

Remarks on this clonotype: Relative to the germline gene, one junction end is altered; a read error may explain this. This chain uses TRBV6-2 or TRBV6-3 with TRBJ1-5, with D possibly being TRBD1 (6 bases). This CDR3 has 17 amino acids. Germline CDR1 and CDR2: MNHEY and SVGEGT. The CDR3 sequence: CASRYSPTGRSNQPQHF. The CDR3, as DNA: TGTGCCAGCAGATACTCGCCCACAGGGCGGAGCAATCAGCCCCAGCATTTT.

A word on this clonotype: No DNA is shown, since the ends of the CDR3 on it are uncertain; the CDR3 is the one TCRdb lists. The chain employs TRBV7-9 and TRBJ1-4. Germline assignment: CDR1 SEHNR and CDR2 FQNEAQ (reference sequence). A total of 17 residues make up the CDR3, ends included. Here the CDR3 reads CASSAHFGPAVGEKLFF.

The chain recombines TRBV27 with TRBJ2-5, with 8 bases lining up with TRBD1. The junction had 7 bases not matched to a gene; V was cut back by 2 bases and J by 5 bases. Germline V gene lookup returns CDR1 MNHEY and CDR2 SMNVEV (reference sequence). The CDR3 is made up of 15 amino acids. CDR3 sequence reads: CASSLGQGSEETQYF. DNA for the CDR3: TGTGCCAGCAGTTTAGGACAGGGTTCGGAGGAGACCCAGTACTTC.

A few counts support this clonotype. The rearrangement links TRBV12-3 or TRBV12-4 to TRBJ2-5; tentatively, D is TRBD2 (5 bases). This CDR3 comprises 15 residues. Trimming pared 5 bases from V and 1 base from J, leaving 14 bases between. The CDR3 DNA reads as TGTGCCAGCAGTGTAAGCCAGAGGGTCCAAGAGACCCAGTACTTC. It encodes CASSVSQRVQETQYF.

The chain uses TRBV24-1 and TRBJ2-3; 8 bases align to TRBD1. The CDR3 extends over 16 amino acids. J was trimmed by 2 bases and V by 4 bases; bases with no gene match: 7. Germline V lookup: CDR1 KGHDR, CDR2 SFDVKD. CDR3 DNA sequence: TGTGCCACCAGTGACTCGGACAGGGAGAACACAGATACGCAGTATTTT. Translated: CATSDSDRENTDTQYF.

This clonotype was counted at least ten times. Germline is not matched at one junction end, which may reflect a read error. CDR3 nucleotides: TGTGCCAGCAGTTTAGGTCAGGGGAATGGCTACACCTTC. Its protein product is CASSLGQGNGYTF. The chain employs TRBV7-9 and TRBJ1-2; TRBD1 might be the D (6 bases). The V gene's germline CDR1 is SEHNR and CDR2 FQNEAQ (reference sequence). The CDR3 consists of 13 residues.

This chain joins TRBV27 and TRBJ2-3, with a weak D call TRBD2 (7 bases). From germline, CDR1 is MNHEY and CDR2 SMNVEV (reference sequence). CDR3 length: 15 residues. Deletions cut 3 bases from V and 0 bases from J, with 10 bases between. CDR3 sequence: CASSFGGASTDTQYF. The CDR3 bases are TGTGCCAGCAGTTTTGGGGGGGCGAGCACAGATACGCAGTATTTT.

This chain connects TRBV5-1 to TRBJ2-7; no firm D call. The V gene's germline CDR1 is SGHRS and CDR2 YFSETQ. The CDR3 has 15 residues. V was trimmed by 0 bases and J by 0 bases, leaving 10 bases between them. The CDR3 coding sequence is TGCGCCAGCAGCTTGGAACAGCATAACTCCTACGAGCAGTACTTC. It is translated as CASSLEQHNSYEQYF.

This clonotype was counted only a few times. For the CDR3, the DNA is TGCGCCAGCAGCCAAGATGGGGGGTGGGACAGGGGACAGAACACTGAAGCTTTCTTT. It codes for CASSQDGGWDRGQNTEAFF. V is TRBV4-3 and J is TRBJ1-1; 10 bases match TRBD1. There are 19 residues in the CDR3. Germline CDR1 and CDR2: LGHNA and YSLEER. The junction had 11 bases not matched to a gene; V was cut back by 0 bases and J by 1 base.

The chain employs TRBV7-9 and TRBJ1-5; perhaps TRBD1 as D (5 bases). The V end was cut by 1 base, the J end by 4 bases, with 11 bases between. Germline V gene sequence: CDR1 SEHNR, CDR2 FQNEAQ (reference sequence). This CDR3 is 15 amino acids long. The DNA for the CDR3 is TGTGCCAGCAGCTTAGGGTCCAGGGATAATCAGCCCCAGCATTTT. Protein product: CASSLGSRDNQPQHF.

The chain combines TRBV12-3 or TRBV12-4 with TRBJ2-1; D gene uncertain. The V gene lost 3 bases and the J gene lost 6 bases, with 12 bases spanning the gap. This CDR3 region has 14 residues. CDR3 protein: CASSFLVLGNEQFF. The CDR3 DNA reads as TGTGCCAGCAGTTTTTTGGTCTTAGGCAATGAGCAGTTCTTC.

This clonotype was found a few times. Here the CDR3 reads CATTDRVNEKLFF. CDR3 nucleotides: TGTGCCACCACGGACAGGGTAAACGAAAAACTGTTTTTT. The chain recombines TRBV2 with TRBJ1-4, with 8 positions matching TRBD1. The CDR3 totals 13 residues. V lost 10 bases to trimming and J lost 8 bases; unmatched junction nucleotides: 9. Germline CDR1 and CDR2: SNHLY and FYNNEI.

This chain connects TRBV12-3 or TRBV12-4 to TRBJ1-6; 10 bases match TRBD1. CDR3 length equals 14 residues. Trimming at V came to 5 bases and at J to 8 bases, leaving 3 bases not matched to a gene. The chain's CDR3 is CASSKTGGYSPLHF. The CDR3, as DNA: TGTGCCAGCAGTAAGACAGGGGGCTATTCACCCCTCCACTTT.

This chain joins TRBV4-3 and TRBJ2-7; 13 bases agree with TRBD2. V lost 2 bases, J lost 3 bases, and 4 bases stayed unmatched. Per the germline V gene, CDR1 is LGHNA and CDR2 is YSLEER. The CDR3 extends over 16 amino acids. The CDR3 here is CASSQHRTSGSYEQYF. The DNA of the CDR3 is TGCGCCAGCAGCCAACACCGGACTAGCGGGAGCTACGAGCAGTACTTC.

This chain joins TRBV7-2 and TRBJ1-2, with TRBD1 matching 7 bases. Germline lookup yields CDR1 SGHTA and CDR2 FQGNSA. The CDR3 extends over 17 amino acids. The V gene end was trimmed by 5 bases and the J gene end by 0 bases; junction bases not matched to a gene: 12. In DNA form, the CDR3 reads TGTGCCAGCAGCGAGACCCTGTTAGGGGGCGCTAACTATGGCTACACCTTC. Translated, it gives CASSETLLGGANYGYTF.

The table lists this clonotype with a few counts. The rearrangement uses TRBV9 and TRBJ2-7; D tentatively reads TRBD1 or TRBD2 (5 bases each). Germline lookup yields CDR1 SGDLS and CDR2 YYNGEE. The CDR3 spans 14 residues. Trimming cost V 4 bases and J 1 base, with 12 bases left between them. The CDR3 DNA reads as TGTGCCAGCAGCCCGGGGACGGAATCCTACGAGCAGTACTTC. This sequence encodes CASSPGTESYEQYF.

A few counts support this clonotype. The chain combines TRBV7-8 with TRBJ2-4, with D perhaps assigned TRBD1 or TRBD2 (5 bases each). The CDR3 length is 13 residues. Germline-derived CDR1 and CDR2 are SGHVS and FQNEAQ. Trimming removed 5 bases at V and 5 bases at J, with 10 bases between. CDR3 sequence reads: CASSLLGENIQYF. The CDR3 bases are TGTGCCAGCAGCCTCCTGGGGGAAAACATTCAGTACTTC.